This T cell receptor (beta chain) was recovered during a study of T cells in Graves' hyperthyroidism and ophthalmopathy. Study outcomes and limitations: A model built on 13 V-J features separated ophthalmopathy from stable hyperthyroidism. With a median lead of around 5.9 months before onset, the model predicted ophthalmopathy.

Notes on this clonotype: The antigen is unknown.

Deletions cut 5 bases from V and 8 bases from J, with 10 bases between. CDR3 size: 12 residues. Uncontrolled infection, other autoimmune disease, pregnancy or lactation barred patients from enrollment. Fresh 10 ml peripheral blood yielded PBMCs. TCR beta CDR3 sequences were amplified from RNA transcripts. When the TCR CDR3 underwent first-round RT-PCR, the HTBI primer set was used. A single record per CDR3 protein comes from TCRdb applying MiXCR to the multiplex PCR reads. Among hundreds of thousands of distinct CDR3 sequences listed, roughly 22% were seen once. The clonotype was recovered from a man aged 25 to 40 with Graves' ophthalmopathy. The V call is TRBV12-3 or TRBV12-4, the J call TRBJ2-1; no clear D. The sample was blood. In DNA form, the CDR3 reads TGTGCCAGCAGTGGGCTGGGGTATGAGCAGTTCTTC. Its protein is CASSGLGYEQFF.